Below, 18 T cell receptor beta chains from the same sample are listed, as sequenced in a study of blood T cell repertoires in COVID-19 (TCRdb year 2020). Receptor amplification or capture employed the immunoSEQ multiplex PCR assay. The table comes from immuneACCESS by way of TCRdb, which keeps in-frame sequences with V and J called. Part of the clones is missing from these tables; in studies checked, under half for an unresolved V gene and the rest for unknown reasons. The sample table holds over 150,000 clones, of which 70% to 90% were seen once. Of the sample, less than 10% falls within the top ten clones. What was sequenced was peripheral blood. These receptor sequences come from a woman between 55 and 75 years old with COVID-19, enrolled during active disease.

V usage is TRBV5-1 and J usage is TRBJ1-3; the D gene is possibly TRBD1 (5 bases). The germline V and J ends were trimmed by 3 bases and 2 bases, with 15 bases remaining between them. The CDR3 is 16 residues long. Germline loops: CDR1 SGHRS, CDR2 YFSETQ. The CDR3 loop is CASSSDRKSAGNTIYF. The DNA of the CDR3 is TGCGCCAGCAGCTCCGACAGAAAGAGTGCTGGAAACACCATATATTTT.

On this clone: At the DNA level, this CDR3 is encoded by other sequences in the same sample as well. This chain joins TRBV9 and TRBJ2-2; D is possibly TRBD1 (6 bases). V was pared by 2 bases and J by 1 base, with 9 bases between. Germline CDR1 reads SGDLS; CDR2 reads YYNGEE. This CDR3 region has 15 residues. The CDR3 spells CASSVETGNTGELFF. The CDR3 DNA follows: TGTGCCAGCAGCGTGGAGACAGGGAACACCGGGGAGCTGTTTTTT.

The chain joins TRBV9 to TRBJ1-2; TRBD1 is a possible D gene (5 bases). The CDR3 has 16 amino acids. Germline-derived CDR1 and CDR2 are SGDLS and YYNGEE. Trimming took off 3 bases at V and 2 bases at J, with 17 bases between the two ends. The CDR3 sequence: CASSEGRWGGNYGYTF. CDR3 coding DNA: TGTGCCAGCAGCGAGGGGAGATGGGGGGGAAACTATGGCTACACCTTC.

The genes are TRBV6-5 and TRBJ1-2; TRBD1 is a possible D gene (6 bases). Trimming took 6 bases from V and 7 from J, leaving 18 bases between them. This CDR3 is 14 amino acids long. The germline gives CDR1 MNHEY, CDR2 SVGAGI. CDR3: CASRNPWQGGGYTF. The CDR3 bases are TGTGCCAGCAGAAATCCATGGCAAGGGGGTGGCTACACCTTC.

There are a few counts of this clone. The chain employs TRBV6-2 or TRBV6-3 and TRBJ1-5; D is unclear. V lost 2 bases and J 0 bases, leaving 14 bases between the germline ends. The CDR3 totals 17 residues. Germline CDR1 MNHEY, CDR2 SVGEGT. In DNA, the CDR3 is TGTGCCAGCAGTTACCTCGATAGTTTAAATAGCAATCAGCCCCAGCATTTT. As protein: CASSYLDSLNSNQPQHF.

The CDR3, as DNA: TGTGCCAGCAGCACCCAGGGTCAGGTTTTGGGGGAGACCCAGTACTTC. This sequence encodes CASSTQGQVLGETQYF. This chain uses TRBV7-2 with TRBJ2-5; the D gene is possibly TRBD1 (5 bases). Germline V lookup: CDR1 SGHTA, CDR2 FQGNSA. This CDR3 contains 16 residues. V dropped 5 bases and J dropped 5 bases, with 21 bases sitting between them.

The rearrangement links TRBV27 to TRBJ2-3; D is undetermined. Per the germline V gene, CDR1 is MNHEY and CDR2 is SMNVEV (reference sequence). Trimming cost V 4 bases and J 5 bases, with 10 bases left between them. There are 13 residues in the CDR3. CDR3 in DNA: TGTGCCAGCAGTTCCAACTTTGGAGATACGCAGTATTTT. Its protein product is CASSSNFGDTQYF.

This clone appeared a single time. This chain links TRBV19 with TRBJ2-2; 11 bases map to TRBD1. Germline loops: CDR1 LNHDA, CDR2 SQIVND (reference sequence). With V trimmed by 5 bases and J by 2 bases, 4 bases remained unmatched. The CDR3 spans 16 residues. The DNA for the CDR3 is TGTGCCAGTAGTGTGGGGACAGGGGGAAACACCGGGGAGCTGTTTTTT. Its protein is CASSVGTGGNTGELFF. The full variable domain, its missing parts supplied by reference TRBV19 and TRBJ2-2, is DGGITQSPKYLFRKEGQNVTLSCEQNLNHDAMYWYRQDPGQGLRLIYYSQIVNDFQKGDIAEGYSVSREKKESFPLTVTSAQKNPTAFYLCASSVGTGGNTGELFFGEGSRLTVL.

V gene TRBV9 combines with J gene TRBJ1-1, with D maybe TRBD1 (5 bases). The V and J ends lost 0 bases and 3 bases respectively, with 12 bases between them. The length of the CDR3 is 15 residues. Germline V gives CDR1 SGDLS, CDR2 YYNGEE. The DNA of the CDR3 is TGTGCCAGCAGCGTAGTCGGGGGAGGGGACACTGAAGCTTTCTTT. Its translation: CASSVVGGGDTEAFF.

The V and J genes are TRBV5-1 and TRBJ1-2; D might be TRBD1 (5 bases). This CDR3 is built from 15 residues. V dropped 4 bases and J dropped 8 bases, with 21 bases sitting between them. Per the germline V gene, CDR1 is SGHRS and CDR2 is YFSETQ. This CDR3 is CASSASTARVSGYTF. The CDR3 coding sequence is TGCGCCAGCAGCGCCTCGACAGCCCGGGTGTCGGGCTACACCTTC.

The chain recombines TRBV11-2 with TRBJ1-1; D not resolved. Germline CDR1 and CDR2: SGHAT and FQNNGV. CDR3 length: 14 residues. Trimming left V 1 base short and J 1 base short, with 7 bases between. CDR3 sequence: CASSLALENTEAFF. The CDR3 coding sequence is TGTGCCAGCAGCTTAGCTCTAGAGAACACTGAAGCTTTCTTT.

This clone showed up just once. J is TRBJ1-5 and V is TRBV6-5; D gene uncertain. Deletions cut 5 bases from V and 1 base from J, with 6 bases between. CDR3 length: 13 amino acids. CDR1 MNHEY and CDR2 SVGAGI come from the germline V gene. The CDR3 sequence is CASSLESNQPQHF. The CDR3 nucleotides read TGTGCCAGCAGTCTAGAGAGCAATCAGCCCCAGCATTTT.

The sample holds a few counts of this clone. The CDR3, as DNA: TGCGCCAGCAGCTTGCGGGAGGGCCCTGACTATGAGCAGTTCTTC. Protein product: CASSLREGPDYEQFF. The genes are TRBV5-1 and TRBJ2-1; 8 positions match TRBD2. V lost 1 base, J lost 8 bases, and 8 bases stayed unmatched. Per germline, CDR1 SGHRS and CDR2 YFSETQ. CDR3 length: 15 amino acids.

In DNA, the CDR3 is TGTGCCAGCAGTTACATGGGCAGAGCTAACTATGGCTACACCTTC. Its protein product is CASSYMGRANYGYTF. The chain couples TRBV6-5 to TRBJ1-2; D gene ambiguous. Trimming cost V 2 bases and J 0 bases, with 10 bases left between them. Per the germline V gene, CDR1 is MNHEY and CDR2 is SVGAGI. This CDR3 has 15 amino acids.

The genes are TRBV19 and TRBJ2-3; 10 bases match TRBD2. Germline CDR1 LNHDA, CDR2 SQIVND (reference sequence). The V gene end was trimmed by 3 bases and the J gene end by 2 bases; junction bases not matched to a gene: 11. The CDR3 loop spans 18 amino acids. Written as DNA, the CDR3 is TGTGCCAGTAGTATTATCTTCGAAAGCGGGGGGGCCACAGATACGCAGTATTTT. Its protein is CASSIIFESGGATDTQYF.

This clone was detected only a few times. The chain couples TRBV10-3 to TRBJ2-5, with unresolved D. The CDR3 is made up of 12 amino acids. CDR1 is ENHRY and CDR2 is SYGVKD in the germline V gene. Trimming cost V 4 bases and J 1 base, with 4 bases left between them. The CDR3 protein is CAISAGQETQYF. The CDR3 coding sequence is TGTGCCATCAGTGCGGGCCAAGAGACCCAGTACTTC.

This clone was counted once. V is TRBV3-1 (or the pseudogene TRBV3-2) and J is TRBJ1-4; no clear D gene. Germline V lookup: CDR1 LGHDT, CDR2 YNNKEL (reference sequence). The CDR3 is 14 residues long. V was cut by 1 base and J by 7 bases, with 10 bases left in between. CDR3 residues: CASSQGGIFEKLFF. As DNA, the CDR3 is TGTGCCAGCAGCCAAGGAGGGATCTTTGAAAAACTGTTTTTT.

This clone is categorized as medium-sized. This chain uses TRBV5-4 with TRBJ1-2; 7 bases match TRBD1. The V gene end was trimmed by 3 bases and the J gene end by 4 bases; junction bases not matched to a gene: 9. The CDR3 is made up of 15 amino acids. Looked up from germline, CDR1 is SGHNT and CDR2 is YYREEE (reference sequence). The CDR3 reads CASSSWTGQTYGYTF. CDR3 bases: TGTGCCAGCAGCTCTTGGACAGGACAGACCTATGGCTACACCTTC. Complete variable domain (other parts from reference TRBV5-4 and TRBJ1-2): ETGVTQSPTHLIKTRGQQVTLRCSSQSGHNTVSWYQQALGQGPQFIFQYYREEENGRGNFPPRFSGLQFPNYSSELNVNALELDDSALYLCASSSWTGQTYGYTFGSGTRLTVV.